Below, one T cell receptor beta chain is given with its context. Its specificity is unknown. Here immunoSEQ multiplex PCR was the method, and the copy in TCRdb shows in-frame clones only, minus some. The sample has approximately 100,000 clones, approximately 86% seen once. CDR1 and CDR2 (germline): SGHAT, FQNNGV. The CDR3 contains 16 residues. Trimming cost V 2 bases and J 1 base, with 12 bases left between them. These data belong to a study of T cell responses to AZD1222 COVID-19 vaccine. The study's findings and limits: Clonal diversity was possibly underestimated; the donors were predominantly white British and more often female.

The chain has TRBV11-2 and TRBJ1-3; no firm D call. The receptor was derived from an adult who received the MenACWY meningococcal vaccine as a control. Sequencing was performed on peripheral blood, taken 28 days after the second dose of the MenACWY control vaccine. CDR3 sequence: CASSLREILSGNTIYF. Written as DNA, the CDR3 is TGTGCCAGCAGCTTAAGGGAGATTCTTTCTGGAAACACCATATATTTT. The full variable domain, its missing parts supplied by reference TRBV11-2 and TRBJ1-3, is EAGVAQSPRYKIIEKRQSVAFWCNPISGHATLYWYQQILGQGPKLLIQFQNNGVVDDSQLPKDRFSAERLKGVDSTLKIQPAKLEDSAVYLCASSLREILSGNTIYFGEGSWLTVV.